This T cell receptor beta chain stems from a study of T cells in Graves' hyperthyroidism and ophthalmopathy. Researchers took RNA transcripts and amplified the TCR beta CDR3 regions from them. The HTBI set primed first-round TCR CDR3 RT-PCR. TCRdb recomputed calls from the multiplex PCR reads with MiXCR, one row per CDR3 protein. The table lists some 720,000 distinct CDR3 sequences, 15% to 20% of them singletons. Trimming took off 4 bases at V and 9 bases at J, with 13 bases between the two ends. This CDR3 spans 14 amino acids. Germline V gives CDR1 LNHDA, CDR2 SQIVND (reference sequence). The chain couples TRBV19 to TRBJ1-6; D may be TRBD1 (5 bases). Sequencing was carried out using blood. This TCR was recovered from a man aged 18 to 30 with Graves' hyperthyroidism. The CDR3 loop is CASSTQGAISPLHF. The CDR3 nucleotides read TGTGCCAGTAGTACCCAGGGAGCTATTTCACCCCTCCACTTT.